These 22 T cell receptor beta chains share one sample of origin, sequenced in a study of blood T cell repertoires in COVID-19. Clones were read by immunoSEQ multiplex PCR, and TCRdb kept only the in-frame ones, dropping some. This sample has 300,000 to 350,000 clones, with around 88% found just once. The sample taken for sequencing was peripheral blood. The receptors stem from a man younger than 45 with active or convalescent COVID-19.

The gene calls are TRBV6-2 or TRBV6-3 and TRBJ1-1; weak D call: TRBD1 (6 bases). The CDR3 spans 13 residues. The germline CDR1 and CDR2 sequences are MNHEY and SVGEGT. Trimming cost V 5 bases and J 8 bases, with 15 bases left between them. DNA of the CDR3: TGTGCCAGCAGTCCGTACAGGGCAGCGGAAGCTTTCTTT. The encoded protein is CASSPYRAAEAFF.

The chain couples TRBV15 to TRBJ1-1; D not certain. The germline V gene encodes CDR1 LNHNV and CDR2 YYDKDF (reference sequence). V lost 1 base to trimming and J lost 0 bases, with 6 bases between them. This CDR3 has 14 amino acids. The CDR3 DNA sequence: TGTGCCACCAGCAGAGCCTATATGAACACTGAAGCTTTCTTT. This encodes CATSRAYMNTEAFF. The variable domain in full, completed from reference TRBV15 and TRBJ1-1, reads DAMVIQNPRYQVTQFGKPVTLSCSQTLNHNVMYWYQQKSSQAPKLLFHYYDKDFNNEADTPDNFQSRRPNTSFCFLDIRSPGLGDTAMYLCATSRAYMNTEAFFGQGTRLTVV.

On this clone itself: Other DNA sequences in this specimen translate into the identical CDR3. The chain recombines TRBV9 with TRBJ2-3, with 13 bases matching TRBD2. Trimming cost V 3 bases and J 1 base; bases outside gene matches: 2. The CDR3 is made up of 16 amino acids. In germline, CDR1 is SGDLS, CDR2 YYNGEE. The CDR3 nucleotides read TGTGCCAGCAGCGCAGGGACTAGCGGGGGCACAGATACGCAGTATTTT. Translated, it gives CASSAGTSGGTDTQYF.

The rearrangement links TRBV24-1 to TRBJ2-1, with a possible D match to TRBD2 (5 bases). The V end lost 3 bases, the J end lost 13 bases, and 12 bases lay between the germline ends. Germline V gene lookup returns CDR1 KGHDR and CDR2 SFDVKD. This CDR3 comprises 12 residues. The CDR3 nucleotides are TGTGCCACCAGTGATGAGGAACTAGTACAGTTCTTC. Its translation: CATSDEELVQFF.

The chain is built from TRBV4-1 and TRBJ1-5, with D unresolved. Germline values: CDR1 MGHRA, CDR2 YSYEKL. The V gene lost 2 bases and the J gene lost 4 bases, with 9 bases spanning the gap. There are 14 residues in the CDR3. The CDR3 loop is CASSQFEGNQPQHF. CDR3 DNA sequence: TGCGCCAGCAGCCAATTCGAGGGAAATCAGCCCCAGCATTTT.

The V and J genes are TRBV7-8 and TRBJ1-1, with TRBD1 matching 8 bases. The trim removed 4 bases at V and 1 base at J, leaving 5 bases unmatched. The germline V gene encodes CDR1 SGHVS and CDR2 FQNEAQ. CDR3 length: 15 residues. The CDR3 sequence is CASSSGQGGNTEAFF. The CDR3 DNA is TGTGCCAGCAGCTCTGGACAGGGCGGGAACACTGAAGCTTTCTTT.

V gene TRBV4-3 combines with J gene TRBJ1-6, with TRBD1 identical over 8 bases. The V gene's germline CDR1 is LGHNA and CDR2 YSLEER. CDR3 size: 15 residues. Unmatched junction bases numbered 5, after V lost 3 bases and J lost 7 bases. This chain's CDR3 is CASSQAGTGNSPLHF. CDR3 bases: TGCGCCAGCAGCCAGGCTGGGACAGGCAATTCACCCCTCCACTTT.

The table lists this clone with a count of one. This chain connects TRBV6-1 to TRBJ2-3, with a possible D match to TRBD2 (6 bases). CDR3 length equals 18 residues. Germline V gene lookup returns CDR1 MNHNS and CDR2 SASEGT. Trimming stripped 2 bases from V and 1 base from J, with 19 bases between. DNA of the CDR3: TGTGCCAGCAGTGAATCCTTTAGGCTAGCGATCGGCACAGATACGCAGTATTTT. Translation: CASSESFRLAIGTDTQYF.

The V and J genes are TRBV6-2 or TRBV6-3 and TRBJ2-4; D is perhaps TRBD2 (7 bases). The CDR3 is 14 amino acids. CDR1 and CDR2 (germline): MNHEY, SVGEGT. V lost 6 bases and J lost 9, with 18 bases in between. CDR3 in DNA: TGTGCCAGCAGCCGTCGCGGGGGCTTTTTCATTCAGTACTTC. Encoded protein: CASSRRGGFFIQYF.

This clone was observed a single time. The genes are TRBV21-1 and TRBJ1-1. TRBV21-1 is termed a pseudogene. The CDR3 runs to 13 residues. The CDR3 sequence: CASSKAANTEAFF. CDR3 sequence (DNA): TGTGCCAGCAGCAAAGCAGCTAACACTGAAGCTTTCTTT.

The rearrangement joins TRBV6-5 to TRBJ2-7; 7 bases align to TRBD1. V dropped 6 bases and J dropped 0; count of bases not matched to a gene: 8. This CDR3 has 15 amino acids. Germline CDR1 and CDR2: MNHEY and SVGAGI. The CDR3, as DNA: TGTGCCAGCAGAACAGGGGCTATCAGCTCCTACGAGCAGTACTTC. Translating gives CASRTGAISSYEQYF.

With respect to this clone: This specimen includes other DNA sequences encoding the same CDR3. This chain uses TRBV18 with TRBJ1-1; tentatively, D is TRBD1 (5 bases). CDR1 and CDR2 from the germline V gene are KGHSH and LQKENI. The CDR3 has 13 residues. V dropped 5 bases and J dropped 1 base, with 8 bases sitting between them. In nucleotides, the CDR3 is TGTGCCAGCTCATTACAGGAGAACACTGAAGCTTTCTTT. It yields the protein CASSLQENTEAFF.

The chain is built from TRBV28 and TRBJ2-3; 8 bases map to TRBD1. The V gene's germline CDR1 is MDHEN and CDR2 SYDVKM. The CDR3 extends over 15 amino acids. The ends lost 4 bases at V and 1 base at J; junction bases unmatched: 4. Written as DNA, the CDR3 is TGTGCCAGCAGTTACCAGGGGGCCGGCACAGATACGCAGTATTTT. It specifies CASSYQGAGTDTQYF.

The genes are TRBV11-3 and TRBJ2-3; no clear D. Germline CDR1 and CDR2: SGHNT and YENEEA. The CDR3 is 14 amino acids. Trimming took off 1 base at V and 1 base at J, with 6 bases between the two ends. CDR3 sequence reads: CASSLGGGTDTQYF. The CDR3 DNA reads as TGTGCCAGCAGCTTAGGAGGCGGCACAGATACGCAGTATTTT.

The chain joins TRBV6-1 to TRBJ2-7; D remains ambiguous. The CDR3 is made up of 10 amino acids. V gave up 3 bases and J gave up 9 bases, with 6 bases separating them. Germline CDR1 is MNHNS and CDR2 is SASEGT. CDR3 residues: CASSESLQYF. The CDR3 nucleotides are TGTGCCAGCAGTGAGAGTTTGCAGTACTTC.

This rearrangement joins TRBV7-9 to TRBJ2-2; TRBD1 matches at 8 bases. CDR1 and CDR2 from the germline V gene are SEHNR and FQNEAQ (reference sequence). Trimming took 5 bases from V and 6 from J; bases not matched to a gene: 8. The CDR3 loop spans 15 amino acids. The CDR3, as DNA: TGTGCCAGCAGCCCCGGACAGGGACGCCCCGGGGAGCTGTTTTTT. Protein product: CASSPGQGRPGELFF. The full variable domain, rest sourced from reference TRBV7-9 and TRBJ2-2, is DTGVSQNPRHKITKRGQNVTFRCDPISEHNRLYWYRQTLGQGPEFLTYFQNEAQLEKSRLLSDRFSAERPKGSFSTLEIQRTEQGDSAMYLCASSPGQGRPGELFFGEGSRLTVL.

The rearrangement joins TRBV19 to TRBJ2-1, with no clear D. Germline CDR1 reads LNHDA; CDR2 reads SQIVND (reference sequence). Trimming cost V 5 bases and J 0 bases, with 11 bases left between them. This CDR3 is built from 15 residues. For the CDR3, the DNA is TGTGCCAGTAGTCTATTACTGATCTCCTACAATGAGCAGTTCTTC. Translation gives CASSLLLISYNEQFF.

This sequence joins TRBV29-1 and TRBJ2-2; 9 nucleotides line up with TRBD2. This CDR3 region has 16 residues. Per the germline V gene, CDR1 is SQVTM and CDR2 is ANQGSEA. J lost 2 bases, V lost 4 bases, and 8 bases had no gene match. The CDR3 is CSVASGLALNTGELFF. CDR3 nucleotides: TGCAGCGTTGCGTCCGGACTAGCGCTTAACACCGGGGAGCTGTTTTTT.

This chain joins TRBV7-3 and TRBJ1-2; TRBD1 matches 9 bases. Germline V CDR1 and CDR2: SGHTA, FQGTGA. J was trimmed by 4 bases and V by 3 bases; bases with no gene match: 3. The CDR3 sequence is 14 residues long. The CDR3 loop is CASSLDRGGYGYTF. The CDR3 nucleotides read TGTGCCAGCAGCTTGGACAGGGGTGGCTATGGCTACACCTTC.

This chain joins TRBV15 and TRBJ2-2; 7 bases line up with TRBD1. CDR1 is LNHNV, CDR2 YYDKDF, per germline (reference sequence). Trimming at V came to 2 bases and at J to 0 bases, leaving 3 bases not matched to a gene. This CDR3 has 16 amino acids. The chain's CDR3 is CATSRPGQANTGELFF. In nucleotides, the CDR3 is TGTGCCACCAGCAGACCCGGACAGGCGAACACCGGGGAGCTGTTTTTT. The full variable domain, rest sourced from reference TRBV15 and TRBJ2-2, is DAMVIQNPRYQVTQFGKPVTLSCSQTLNHNVMYWYQQKSSQAPKLLFHYYDKDFNNEADTPDNFQSRRPNTSFCFLDIRSPGLGDTAMYLCATSRPGQANTGELFFGEGSRLTVL.

This clone was found a few times. The chain couples TRBV7-2 to TRBJ1-4; unclear D gene. There are 16 residues in the CDR3. The V end lost 2 bases, the J end lost 3 bases, and 13 bases lay between the germline ends. CDR1 is SGHTA, CDR2 FQGNSA, per germline. The chain's CDR3 is CASSLQFGRSNEKLFF. In DNA, the CDR3 is TGTGCCAGCAGCTTACAGTTCGGCAGGTCTAATGAAAAACTGTTTTTT.

The J gene is TRBJ2-7, the V gene TRBV9, with D perhaps TRBD1 (5 bases). The CDR3 extends over 15 amino acids. Per germline, CDR1 SGDLS and CDR2 YYNGEE. Trimming pared 0 bases from V and 2 bases from J, leaving 12 bases between. CDR3 sequence: CASSVGNRLAYEQYF. The CDR3 DNA reads TGTGCCAGCAGCGTAGGGAACAGGTTAGCCTACGAGCAGTACTTC.